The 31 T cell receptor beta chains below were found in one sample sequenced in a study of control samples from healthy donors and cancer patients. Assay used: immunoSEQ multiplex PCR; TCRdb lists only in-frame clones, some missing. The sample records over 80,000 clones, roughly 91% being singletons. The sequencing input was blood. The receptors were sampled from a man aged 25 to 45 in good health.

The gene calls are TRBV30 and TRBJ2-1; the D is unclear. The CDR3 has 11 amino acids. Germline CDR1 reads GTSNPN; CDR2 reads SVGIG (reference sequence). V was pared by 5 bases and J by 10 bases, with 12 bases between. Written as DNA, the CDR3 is TGTGCCTGGTCAATAGCAGCGGAGCAGTTCTTC. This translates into CAWSIAAEQFF. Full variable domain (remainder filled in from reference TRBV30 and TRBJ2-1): SQTIHQWPATLVQPVGSPLSLECTVEGTSNPNLYWYRQAAGRGLQLLFYSVGIGQISSEVPQNLSASRPQDRQFILSSKKLLLSDSGFYLCAWSIAAEQFFGPGTRLTVL.

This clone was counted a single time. CDR3 coding DNA: TGTGCCATCAATGGGGGGTACCAAGAGACCCAGTACTTC. Protein product: CAINGGYQETQYF. The chain carries TRBV10-3 and TRBJ2-5, with D tentatively TRBD2 (6 bases). The CDR3 covers 13 residues. V lost 7 bases and J 0 bases, leaving 9 bases between the germline ends. From germline, CDR1 is ENHRY and CDR2 SYGVKD.

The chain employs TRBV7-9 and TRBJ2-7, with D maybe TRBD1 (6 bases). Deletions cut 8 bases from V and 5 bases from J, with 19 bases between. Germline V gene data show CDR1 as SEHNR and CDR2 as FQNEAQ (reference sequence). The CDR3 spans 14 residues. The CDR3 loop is CASRPPGTNHEQYF. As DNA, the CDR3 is TGTGCCAGCCGCCCTCCAGGGACAAATCACGAGCAGTACTTC.

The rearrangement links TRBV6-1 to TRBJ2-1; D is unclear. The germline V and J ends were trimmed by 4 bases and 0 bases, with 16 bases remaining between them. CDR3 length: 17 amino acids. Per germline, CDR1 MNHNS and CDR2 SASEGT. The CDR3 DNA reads TGTGCCAGCAGTGCTTTCGGTGGCTGGAGCTCCTACAATGAGCAGTTCTTC. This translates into CASSAFGGWSSYNEQFF.

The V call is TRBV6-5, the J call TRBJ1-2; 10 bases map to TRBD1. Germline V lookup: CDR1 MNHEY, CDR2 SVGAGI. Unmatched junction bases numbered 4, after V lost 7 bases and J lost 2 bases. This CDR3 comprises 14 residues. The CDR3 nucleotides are TGTGCCAGCAAATGGACAGGGGGGAACTATGGCTACACCTTC. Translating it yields CASKWTGGNYGYTF.

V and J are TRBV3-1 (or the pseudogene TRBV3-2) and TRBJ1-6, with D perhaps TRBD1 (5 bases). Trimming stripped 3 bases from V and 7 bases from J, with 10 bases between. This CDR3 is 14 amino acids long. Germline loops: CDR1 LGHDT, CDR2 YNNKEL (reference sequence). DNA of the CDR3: TGTGCCAGCAGCCAGGGACTTCTGAATTCACCCCTCCACTTT. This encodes CASSQGLLNSPLHF.

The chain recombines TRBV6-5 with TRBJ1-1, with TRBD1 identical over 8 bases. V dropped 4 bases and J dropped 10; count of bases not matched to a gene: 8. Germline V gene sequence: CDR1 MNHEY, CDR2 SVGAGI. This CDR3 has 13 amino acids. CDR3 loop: CASSSQGQGVAFF. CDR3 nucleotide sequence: TGTGCCAGCAGTTCACAAGGACAGGGTGTAGCTTTCTTT.

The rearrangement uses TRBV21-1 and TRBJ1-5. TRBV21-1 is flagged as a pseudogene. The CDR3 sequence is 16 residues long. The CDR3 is CASSKGGDREGQPQHF. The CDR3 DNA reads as TGTGCCAGCAGCAAAGGGGGAGACAGGGAGGGTCAGCCCCAGCATTTT.

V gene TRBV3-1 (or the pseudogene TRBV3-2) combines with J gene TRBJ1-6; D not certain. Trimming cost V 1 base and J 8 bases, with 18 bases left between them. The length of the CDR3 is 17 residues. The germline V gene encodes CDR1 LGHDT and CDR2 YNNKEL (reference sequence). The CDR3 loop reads CASSQGFIQIADSPLHF. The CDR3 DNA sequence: TGTGCCAGCAGCCAAGGGTTTATTCAAATCGCGGATTCACCCCTCCACTTT.

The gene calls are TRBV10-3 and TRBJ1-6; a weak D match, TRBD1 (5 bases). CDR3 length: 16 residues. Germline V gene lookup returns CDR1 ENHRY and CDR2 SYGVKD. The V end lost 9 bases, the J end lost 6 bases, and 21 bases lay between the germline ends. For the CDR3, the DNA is TGTGCCATATCCGTTCAGGGTCGGGAGTCTAATTCACCCCTCCACTTT. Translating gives CAISVQGRESNSPLHF.

The CDR3 DNA sequence: TGTGCCGGGAGTGTGGGGGGTAGCAATCAGCCCCAGCATTTT. Protein: CAGSVGGSNQPQHF. This sequence joins TRBV28 and TRBJ1-5; maybe TRBD1 (5 bases). Trimming stripped 11 bases from V and 0 bases from J, with 14 bases between. CDR1 and CDR2 from the germline V gene are MDHEN and SYDVKM. This CDR3 has 14 amino acids.

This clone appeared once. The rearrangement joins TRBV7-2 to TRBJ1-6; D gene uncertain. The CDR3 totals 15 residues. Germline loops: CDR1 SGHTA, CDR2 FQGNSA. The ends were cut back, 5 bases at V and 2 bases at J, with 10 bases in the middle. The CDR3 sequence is CASSRQATYNSPLHF. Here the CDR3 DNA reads TGTGCCAGCAGCCGCCAAGCAACCTATAATTCACCCCTCCACTTT.

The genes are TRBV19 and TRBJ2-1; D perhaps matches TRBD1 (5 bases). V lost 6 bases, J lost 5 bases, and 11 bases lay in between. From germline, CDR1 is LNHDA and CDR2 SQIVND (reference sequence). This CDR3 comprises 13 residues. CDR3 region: CASSPDSHNEQFF. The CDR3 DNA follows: TGTGCCAGTAGCCCAGACAGCCACAATGAGCAGTTCTTC.

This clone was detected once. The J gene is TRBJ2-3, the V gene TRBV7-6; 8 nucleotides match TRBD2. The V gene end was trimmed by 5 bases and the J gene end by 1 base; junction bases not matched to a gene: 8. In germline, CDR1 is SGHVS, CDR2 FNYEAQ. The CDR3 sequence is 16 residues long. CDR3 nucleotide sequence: TGTGCCAGCAGCGCCGTAGCGGGACTCGGCACAGATACGCAGTATTTT. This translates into CASSAVAGLGTDTQYF.

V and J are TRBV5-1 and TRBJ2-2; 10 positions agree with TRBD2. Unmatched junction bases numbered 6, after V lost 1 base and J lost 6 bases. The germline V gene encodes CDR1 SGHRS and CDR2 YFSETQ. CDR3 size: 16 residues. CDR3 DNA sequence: TGCGCCAGCAGCTTGAAGGCTAGCGGGAGTTCCGGGGAGCTGTTTTTT. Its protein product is CASSLKASGSSGELFF.

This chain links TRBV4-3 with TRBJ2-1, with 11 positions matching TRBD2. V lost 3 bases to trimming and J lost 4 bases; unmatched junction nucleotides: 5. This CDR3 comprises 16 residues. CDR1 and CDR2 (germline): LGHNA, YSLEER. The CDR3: CASSHHSGGGYNEQFF. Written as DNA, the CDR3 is TGCGCCAGCAGCCATCATAGCGGGGGGGGATACAATGAGCAGTTCTTC.

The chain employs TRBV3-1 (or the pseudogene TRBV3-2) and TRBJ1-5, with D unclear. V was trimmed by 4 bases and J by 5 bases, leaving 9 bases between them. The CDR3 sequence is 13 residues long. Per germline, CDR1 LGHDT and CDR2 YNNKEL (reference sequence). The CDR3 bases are TGTGCCAGCAGCCTGACCACAGATCAGCCCCAGCATTTT. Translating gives CASSLTTDQPQHF.

CDR3 amino acids: CASSNRGPSKNIQYF. In DNA, the CDR3 is TGTGCCAGCAGTAACAGGGGTCCGTCCAAAAACATTCAGTACTTC. The chain links TRBV27 to TRBJ2-4, with 7 bases matching TRBD1. The germline CDR1 and CDR2 sequences are MNHEY and SMNVEV (reference sequence). This CDR3 is built from 15 residues. The trim removed 5 bases at V and 2 bases at J, leaving 6 bases unmatched.

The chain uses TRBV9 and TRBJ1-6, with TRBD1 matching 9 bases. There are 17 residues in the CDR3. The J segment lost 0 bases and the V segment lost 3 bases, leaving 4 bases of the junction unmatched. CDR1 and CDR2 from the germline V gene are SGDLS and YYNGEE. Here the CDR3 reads CASSEYRGHSYNSPLHF. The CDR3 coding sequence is TGTGCCAGCAGCGAATACAGGGGGCACTCCTATAATTCACCCCTCCACTTT.

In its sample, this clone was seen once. The CDR3 coding sequence is TGTGCCACCGAACCGGCGGACACTCACTCTGGAAACACCATATATTTT. Translating it yields CATEPADTHSGNTIYF. This sequence joins TRBV25-1 and TRBJ1-3; a weak D match, TRBD1 (5 bases). The CDR3 is 16 amino acids. Germline CDR1 reads MGHDK; CDR2 reads SYGVNS. V lost 10 bases and J lost 0, with 19 bases in between.

In nucleotides, the CDR3 is TGTGCCAGTAGTATACCGGGTAGAGCTAATGAAAAACTGTTTTTT. Protein sequence: CASSIPGRANEKLFF. This chain links TRBV19 with TRBJ1-4; D ambiguous. Germline CDR1 and CDR2: LNHDA and SQIVND (reference sequence). Trimming took 2 bases from V and 3 from J, leaving 10 bases between them. This CDR3 contains 15 residues. Full variable domain (rest looked up from reference TRBV19 and TRBJ1-4): DGGITQSPKYLFRKEGQNVTLSCEQNLNHDAMYWYRQDPGQGLRLIYYSQIVNDFQKGDIAEGYSVSREKKESFPLTVTSAQKNPTAFYLCASSIPGRANEKLFFGSGTQLSVL.

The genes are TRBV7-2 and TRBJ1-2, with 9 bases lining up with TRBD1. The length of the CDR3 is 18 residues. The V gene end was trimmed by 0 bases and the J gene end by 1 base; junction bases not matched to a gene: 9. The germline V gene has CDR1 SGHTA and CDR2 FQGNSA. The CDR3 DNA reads TGTGCCAGCAGCTTAGCGTCGAACAGGGGGCGACTTAACTATGGCTACACCTTC. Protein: CASSLASNRGRLNYGYTF.

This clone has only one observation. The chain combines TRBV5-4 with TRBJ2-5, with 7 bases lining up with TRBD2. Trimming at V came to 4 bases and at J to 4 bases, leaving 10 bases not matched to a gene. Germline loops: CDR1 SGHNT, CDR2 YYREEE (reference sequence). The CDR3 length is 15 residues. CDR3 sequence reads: CASSLSSGRGETQYF. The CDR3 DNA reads TGTGCCAGCAGCCTTTCCTCAGGGAGGGGAGAGACCCAGTACTTC.

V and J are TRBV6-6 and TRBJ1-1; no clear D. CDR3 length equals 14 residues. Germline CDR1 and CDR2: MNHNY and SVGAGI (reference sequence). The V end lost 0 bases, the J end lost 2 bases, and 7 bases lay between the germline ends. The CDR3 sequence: CASSYSFGNTEAFF. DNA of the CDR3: TGTGCCAGCAGTTACTCGTTCGGCAACACTGAAGCTTTCTTT.

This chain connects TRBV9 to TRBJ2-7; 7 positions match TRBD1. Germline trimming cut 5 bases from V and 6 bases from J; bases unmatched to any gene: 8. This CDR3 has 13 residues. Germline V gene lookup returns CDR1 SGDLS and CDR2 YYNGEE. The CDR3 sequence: CASSKGASGEQYF. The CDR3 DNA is TGTGCCAGCAGTAAGGGGGCTTCTGGCGAGCAGTACTTC.

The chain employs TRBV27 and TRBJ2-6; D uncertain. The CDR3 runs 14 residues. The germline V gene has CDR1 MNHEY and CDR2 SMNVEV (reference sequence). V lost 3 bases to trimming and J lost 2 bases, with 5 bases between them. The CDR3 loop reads CASSFGPGANVLTF. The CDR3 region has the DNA TGTGCCAGCAGTTTTGGTCCTGGGGCCAACGTCCTGACTTTC.

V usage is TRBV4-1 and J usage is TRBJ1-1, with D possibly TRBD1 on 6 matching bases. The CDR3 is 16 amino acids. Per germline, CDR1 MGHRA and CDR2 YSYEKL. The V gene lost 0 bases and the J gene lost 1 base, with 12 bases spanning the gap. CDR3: CASSQDGGQGNTEAFF. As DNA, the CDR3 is TGCGCCAGCAGCCAAGATGGGGGCCAAGGGAACACTGAAGCTTTCTTT.

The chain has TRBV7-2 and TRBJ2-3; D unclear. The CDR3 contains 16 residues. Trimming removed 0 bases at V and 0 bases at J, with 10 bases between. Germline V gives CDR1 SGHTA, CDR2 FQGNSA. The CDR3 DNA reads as TGTGCCAGCAGCTTAGCCCGGACGGCTAGCACAGATACGCAGTATTTT. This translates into CASSLARTASTDTQYF.

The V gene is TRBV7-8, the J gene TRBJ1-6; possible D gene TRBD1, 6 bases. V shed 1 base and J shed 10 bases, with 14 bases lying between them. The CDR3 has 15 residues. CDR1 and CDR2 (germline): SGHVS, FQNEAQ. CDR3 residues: CASSLGGGGKSPLHF. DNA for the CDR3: TGTGCCAGCAGCTTAGGTGGGGGCGGAAAATCACCCCTCCACTTT.

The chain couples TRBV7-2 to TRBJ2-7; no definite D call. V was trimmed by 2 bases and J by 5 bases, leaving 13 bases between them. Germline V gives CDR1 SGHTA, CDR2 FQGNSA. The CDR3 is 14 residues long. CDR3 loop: CASSLPAPGNEQYF. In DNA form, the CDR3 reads TGTGCCAGCAGCTTACCCGCCCCCGGAAACGAGCAGTACTTC.

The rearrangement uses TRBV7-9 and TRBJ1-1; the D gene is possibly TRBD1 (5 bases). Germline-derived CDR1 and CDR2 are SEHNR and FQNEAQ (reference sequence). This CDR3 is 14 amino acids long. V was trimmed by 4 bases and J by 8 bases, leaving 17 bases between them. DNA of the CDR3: TGTGCCAGCAGCTCCGCGGGCAGGGCGCTCGAAGCTTTCTTT. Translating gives CASSSAGRALEAFF.